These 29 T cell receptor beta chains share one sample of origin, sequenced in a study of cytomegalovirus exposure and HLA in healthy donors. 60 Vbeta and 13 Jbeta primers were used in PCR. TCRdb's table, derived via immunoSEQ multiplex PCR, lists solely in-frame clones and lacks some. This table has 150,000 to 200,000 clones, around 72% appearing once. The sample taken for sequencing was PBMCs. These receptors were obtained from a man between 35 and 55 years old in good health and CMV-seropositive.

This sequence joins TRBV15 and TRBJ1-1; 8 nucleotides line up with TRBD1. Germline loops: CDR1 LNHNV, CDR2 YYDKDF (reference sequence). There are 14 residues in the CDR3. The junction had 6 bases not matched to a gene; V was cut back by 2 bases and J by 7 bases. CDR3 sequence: CATSRPGGWNEAFF. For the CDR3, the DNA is TGTGCCACCAGCAGACCAGGGGGCTGGAATGAAGCTTTCTTT.

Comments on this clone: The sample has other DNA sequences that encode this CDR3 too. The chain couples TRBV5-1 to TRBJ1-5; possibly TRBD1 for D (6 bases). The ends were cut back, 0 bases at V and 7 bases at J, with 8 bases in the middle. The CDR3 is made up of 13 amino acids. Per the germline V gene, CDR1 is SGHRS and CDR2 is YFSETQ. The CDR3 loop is CASSLDRDQPQHF. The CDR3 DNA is TGCGCCAGCAGCTTGGACAGGGACCAGCCCCAGCATTTT.

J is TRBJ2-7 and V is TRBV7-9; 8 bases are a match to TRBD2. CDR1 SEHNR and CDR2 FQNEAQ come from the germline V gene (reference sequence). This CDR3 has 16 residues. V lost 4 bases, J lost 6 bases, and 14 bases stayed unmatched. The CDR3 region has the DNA TGTGCCAGCAGCTGGGGACCGGGGGGGCAGGGTTCCGAGCAGTACTTC. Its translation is CASSWGPGGQGSEQYF.

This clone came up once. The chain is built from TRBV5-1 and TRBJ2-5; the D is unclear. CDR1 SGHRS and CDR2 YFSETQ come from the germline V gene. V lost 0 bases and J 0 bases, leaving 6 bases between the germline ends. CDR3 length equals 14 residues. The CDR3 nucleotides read TGCGCCAGCAGCTTGGGTCGTAACCAAGAGACCCAGTACTTC. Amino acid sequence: CASSLGRNQETQYF.

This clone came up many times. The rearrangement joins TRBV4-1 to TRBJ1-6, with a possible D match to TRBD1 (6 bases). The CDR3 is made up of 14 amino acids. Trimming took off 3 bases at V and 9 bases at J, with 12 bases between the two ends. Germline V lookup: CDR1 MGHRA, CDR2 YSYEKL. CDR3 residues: CASSHQGKGSPLHF. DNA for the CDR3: TGCGCCAGCAGCCACCAGGGGAAAGGTTCACCCCTCCACTTT.

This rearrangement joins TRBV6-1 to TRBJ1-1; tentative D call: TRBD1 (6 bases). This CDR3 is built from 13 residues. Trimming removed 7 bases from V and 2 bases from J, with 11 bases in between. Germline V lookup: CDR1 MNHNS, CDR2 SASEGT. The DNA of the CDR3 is TGTGCCAGCACTGGACAGATTAACACTGAAGCTTTCTTT. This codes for CASTGQINTEAFF.

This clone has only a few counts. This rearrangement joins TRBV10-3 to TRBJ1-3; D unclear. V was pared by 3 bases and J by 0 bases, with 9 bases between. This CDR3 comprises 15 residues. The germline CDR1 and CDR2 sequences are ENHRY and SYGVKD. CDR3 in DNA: TGTGCCATCAGTGATATGGCCGCCTCTGGAAACACCATATATTTT. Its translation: CAISDMAASGNTIYF.

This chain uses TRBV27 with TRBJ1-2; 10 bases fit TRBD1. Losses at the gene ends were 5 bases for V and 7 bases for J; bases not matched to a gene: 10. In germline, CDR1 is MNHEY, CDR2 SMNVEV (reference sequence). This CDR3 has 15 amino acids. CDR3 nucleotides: TGTGCCAGCAGTCCTGTACGACAGGGGGCGGGTGGCTACACCTTC. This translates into CASSPVRQGAGGYTF.

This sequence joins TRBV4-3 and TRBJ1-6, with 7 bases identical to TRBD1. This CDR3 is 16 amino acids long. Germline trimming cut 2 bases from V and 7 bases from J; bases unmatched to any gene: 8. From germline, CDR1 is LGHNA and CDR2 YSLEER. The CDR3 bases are TGCGCCAGCAGCCAAACACCCCGGGACAGAAATTCACCCCTCCACTTT. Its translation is CASSQTPRDRNSPLHF.

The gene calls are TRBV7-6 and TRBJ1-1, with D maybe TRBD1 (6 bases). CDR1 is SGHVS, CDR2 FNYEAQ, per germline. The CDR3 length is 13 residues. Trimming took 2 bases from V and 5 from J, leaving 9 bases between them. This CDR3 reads CASSLPQGTEAFF. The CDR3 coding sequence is TGTGCCAGCAGCTTACCACAGGGTACTGAAGCTTTCTTT.

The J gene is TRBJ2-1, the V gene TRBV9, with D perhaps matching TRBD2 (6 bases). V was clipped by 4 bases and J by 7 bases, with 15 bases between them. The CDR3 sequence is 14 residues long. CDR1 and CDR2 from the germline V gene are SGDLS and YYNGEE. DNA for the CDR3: TGTGCCAGCAGCCCCCCCGGCGGGACGAATGAGCAGTTCTTC. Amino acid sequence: CASSPPGGTNEQFF.

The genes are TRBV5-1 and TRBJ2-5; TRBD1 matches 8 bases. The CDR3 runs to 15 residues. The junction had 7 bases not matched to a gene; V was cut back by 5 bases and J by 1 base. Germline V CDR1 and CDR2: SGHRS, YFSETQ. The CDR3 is CASRQQGALQETQYF. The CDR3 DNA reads TGCGCCAGCAGGCAGCAGGGGGCACTCCAAGAGACCCAGTACTTC.

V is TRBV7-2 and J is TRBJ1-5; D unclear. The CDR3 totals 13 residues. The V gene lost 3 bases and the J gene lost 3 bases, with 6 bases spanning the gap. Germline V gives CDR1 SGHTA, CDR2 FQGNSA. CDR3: CASSLNFNQPQHF. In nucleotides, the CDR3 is TGTGCCAGCAGCTTGAACTTCAATCAGCCCCAGCATTTT.

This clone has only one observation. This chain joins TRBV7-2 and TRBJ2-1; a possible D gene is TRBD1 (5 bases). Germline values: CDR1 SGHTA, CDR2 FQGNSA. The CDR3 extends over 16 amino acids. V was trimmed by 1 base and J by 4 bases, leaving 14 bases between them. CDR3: CASSLVRGYTYNEQFF. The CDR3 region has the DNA TGTGCCAGCAGCTTAGTTAGGGGCTATACTTACAATGAGCAGTTCTTC.

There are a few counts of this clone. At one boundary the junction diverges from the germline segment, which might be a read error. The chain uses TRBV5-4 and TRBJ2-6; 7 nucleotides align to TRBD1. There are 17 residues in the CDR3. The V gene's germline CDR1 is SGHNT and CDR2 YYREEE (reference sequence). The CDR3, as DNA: TGCGCCAGCAGCCAAGAGGGGGCCGCCTCTGGGGCCAACGTCCTGACTTTC. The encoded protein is CASSQEGAASGANVLTF.

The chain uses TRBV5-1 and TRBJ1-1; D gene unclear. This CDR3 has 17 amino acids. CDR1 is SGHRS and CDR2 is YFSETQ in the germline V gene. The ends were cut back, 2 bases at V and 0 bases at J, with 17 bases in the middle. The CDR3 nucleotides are TGCGCCAGCAGCTTTTCCTCTTTTAAGAGCCTGAACACTGAAGCTTTCTTT. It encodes CASSFSSFKSLNTEAFF.

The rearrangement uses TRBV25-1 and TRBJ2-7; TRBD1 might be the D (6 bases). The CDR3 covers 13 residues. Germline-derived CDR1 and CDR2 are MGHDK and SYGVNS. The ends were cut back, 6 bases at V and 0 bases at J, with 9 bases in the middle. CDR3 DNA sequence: TGTGCCAGCAGATTGACAGGCTCCTACGAGCAGTACTTC. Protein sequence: CASRLTGSYEQYF.

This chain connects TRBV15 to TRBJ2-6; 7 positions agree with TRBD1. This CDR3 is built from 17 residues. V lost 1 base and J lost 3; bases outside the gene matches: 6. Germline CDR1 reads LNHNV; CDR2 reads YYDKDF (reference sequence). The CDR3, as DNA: TGTGCCACCAGCAGAGGGGACAGAAGTAGTGGGGCCAACGTCCTGACTTTC. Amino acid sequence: CATSRGDRSSGANVLTF.

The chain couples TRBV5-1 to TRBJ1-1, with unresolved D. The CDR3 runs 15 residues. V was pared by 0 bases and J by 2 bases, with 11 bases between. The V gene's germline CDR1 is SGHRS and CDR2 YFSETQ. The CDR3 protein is CASSLAGVLNTEAFF. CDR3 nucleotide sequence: TGCGCCAGCAGCTTGGCCGGGGTACTCAACACTGAAGCTTTCTTT.

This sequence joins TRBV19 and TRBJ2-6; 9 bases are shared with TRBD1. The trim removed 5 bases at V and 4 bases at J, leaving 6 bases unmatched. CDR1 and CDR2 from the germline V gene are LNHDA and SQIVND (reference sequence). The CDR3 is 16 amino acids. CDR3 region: CASSPGQGTGANVLTF. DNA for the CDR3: TGTGCCAGTAGTCCGGGACAGGGTACCGGGGCCAACGTCCTGACTTTC.

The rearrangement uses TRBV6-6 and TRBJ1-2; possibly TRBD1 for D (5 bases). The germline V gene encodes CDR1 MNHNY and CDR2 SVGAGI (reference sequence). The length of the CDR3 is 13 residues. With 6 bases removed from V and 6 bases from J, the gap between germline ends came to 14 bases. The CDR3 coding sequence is TGTGCCAGCAGGTTAACAGGTGATAATGGCTACACCTTC. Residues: CASRLTGDNGYTF.

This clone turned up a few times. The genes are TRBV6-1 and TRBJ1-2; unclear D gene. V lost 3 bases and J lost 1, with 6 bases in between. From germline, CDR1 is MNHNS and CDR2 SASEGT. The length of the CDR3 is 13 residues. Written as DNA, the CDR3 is TGTGCCAGCAGTGAGGGCATTAACTATGGCTACACCTTC. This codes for CASSEGINYGYTF.

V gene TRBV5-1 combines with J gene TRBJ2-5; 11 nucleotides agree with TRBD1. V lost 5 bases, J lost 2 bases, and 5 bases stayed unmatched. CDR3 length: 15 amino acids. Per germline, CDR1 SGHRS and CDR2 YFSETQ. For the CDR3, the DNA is TGCGCCAGCAGGGACAGGGGGCTTGGGCAAGAGACCCAGTACTTC. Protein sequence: CASRDRGLGQETQYF.

This chain's CDR3 is CASRDAGQETQYF. The CDR3 nucleotides are TGTGCCAGCAGAGACGCGGGTCAAGAGACCCAGTACTTC. The V and J genes are TRBV2 and TRBJ2-5; a possible D gene is TRBD2 (5 bases). Trimming left V 6 bases short and J 2 bases short, with 10 bases between. CDR1 and CDR2 (germline): SNHLY, FYNNEI. This CDR3 contains 13 residues.

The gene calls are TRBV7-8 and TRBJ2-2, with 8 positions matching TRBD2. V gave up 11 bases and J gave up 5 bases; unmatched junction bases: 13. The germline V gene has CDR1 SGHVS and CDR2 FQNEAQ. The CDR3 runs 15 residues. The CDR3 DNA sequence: TGTGCCGGTACCGGGGGGGCCGTGGGAACCGGGGAGCTGTTTTTT. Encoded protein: CAGTGGAVGTGELFF.

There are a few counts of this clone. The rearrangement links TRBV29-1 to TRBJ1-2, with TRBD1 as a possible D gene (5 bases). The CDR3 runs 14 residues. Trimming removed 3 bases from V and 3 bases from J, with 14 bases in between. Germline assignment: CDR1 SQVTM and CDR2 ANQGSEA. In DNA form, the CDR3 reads TGCAGCGTTGAGATTTTCGGGGGATACTATGGCTACACCTTC. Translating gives CSVEIFGGYYGYTF. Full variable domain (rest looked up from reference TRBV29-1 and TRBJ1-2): SAVISQKPSRDICQRGTSLTIQCQVDSQVTMMFWYRQQPGQSLTLIATANQGSEATYESGFVIDKFPISRPNLTFSTLTVSNMSPEDSSIYLCSVEIFGGYYGYTFGSGTRLTVV.

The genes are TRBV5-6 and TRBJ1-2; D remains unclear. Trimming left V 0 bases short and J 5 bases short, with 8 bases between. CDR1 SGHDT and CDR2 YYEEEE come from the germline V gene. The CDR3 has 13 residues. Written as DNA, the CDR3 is TGTGCCAGCAGCTTGGAACAGAAGTATGGCTACACCTTC. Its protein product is CASSLEQKYGYTF. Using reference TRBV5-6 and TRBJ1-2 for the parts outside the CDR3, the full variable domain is DAGVTQSPTHLIKTRGQQVTLRCSPKSGHDTVSWYQQALGQGPQFIFQYYEEEERQRGNFPDRFSGHQFPNYSSELNVNALLLGDSALYLCASSLEQKYGYTFGSGTRLTVV.

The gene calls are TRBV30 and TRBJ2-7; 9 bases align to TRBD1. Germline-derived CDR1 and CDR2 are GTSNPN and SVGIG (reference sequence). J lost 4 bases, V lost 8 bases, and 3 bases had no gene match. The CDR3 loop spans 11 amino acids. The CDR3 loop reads CARDRVYEQYF. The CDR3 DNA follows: TGTGCCCGGGACAGGGTATACGAGCAGTACTTC.

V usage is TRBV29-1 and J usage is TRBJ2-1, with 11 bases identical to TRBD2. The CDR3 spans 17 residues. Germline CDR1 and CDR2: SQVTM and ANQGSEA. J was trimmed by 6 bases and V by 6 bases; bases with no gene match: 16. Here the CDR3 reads CSVTKIAGGLLGNEQFF. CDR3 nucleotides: TGCAGCGTCACAAAAATAGCGGGGGGGCTTCTTGGCAATGAGCAGTTCTTC.